This TCR beta chain originates from a study of PD-L1 blockade in urothelial cancer. Across the study: Blood was analyzed 3 weeks (second dose) and 6 weeks after treatment start. Researchers found blood samples held a median of around 140,000 T cells.

Per the germline V gene, CDR1 is MNHNY and CDR2 is SVGAGI (reference sequence). The V and J ends lost 4 bases and 1 base respectively, with 13 bases between them. The CDR3 has 15 residues. Clones were sequenced by immunoSEQ multiplex PCR, and TCRdb holds only the in-frame ones, with some missing. The sample holds about 73,000 clones, about 89% seen once. V and J are TRBV6-6 and TRBJ1-1; D ambiguous. The sequence came from a man in his 60s with urothelial cancer. Source: PBMCs, taken around atezolizumab (anti-PD-L1) treatment. The CDR3 loop is CASSFYSLGNTEAFF. The CDR3 coding sequence is TGTGCCAGCAGTTTCTACAGCTTAGGGAACACTGAAGCTTTCTTT.